This T cell receptor beta chain was retrieved from a study of OX40 agonist ivuxolimab in advanced cancers. CDR3 length: 12 residues. From germline, CDR1 is SGHRS and CDR2 YFSETQ. The germline V and J ends were trimmed by 2 bases and 1 base, with 3 bases remaining between them. The method was immunoSEQ multiplex PCR; TCRdb's version includes in-frame clones alone and lacks a portion of them. The sample yields fewer than 95,000 clones, approximately 80% seen once. The material was CD4+ or CD8+ T cells sorted from blood, obtained in a trial of the OX40 agonist ivuxolimab. The chain recombines TRBV5-1 with TRBJ2-5; D unclear. The receptor comes from an adult with an advanced solid tumor such as melanoma, head and neck, liver or kidney cancer. The CDR3 bases are TGCGCCAGCAGCTTTCCCCAAGAGACCCAGTACTTC. This translates into CASSFPQETQYF.